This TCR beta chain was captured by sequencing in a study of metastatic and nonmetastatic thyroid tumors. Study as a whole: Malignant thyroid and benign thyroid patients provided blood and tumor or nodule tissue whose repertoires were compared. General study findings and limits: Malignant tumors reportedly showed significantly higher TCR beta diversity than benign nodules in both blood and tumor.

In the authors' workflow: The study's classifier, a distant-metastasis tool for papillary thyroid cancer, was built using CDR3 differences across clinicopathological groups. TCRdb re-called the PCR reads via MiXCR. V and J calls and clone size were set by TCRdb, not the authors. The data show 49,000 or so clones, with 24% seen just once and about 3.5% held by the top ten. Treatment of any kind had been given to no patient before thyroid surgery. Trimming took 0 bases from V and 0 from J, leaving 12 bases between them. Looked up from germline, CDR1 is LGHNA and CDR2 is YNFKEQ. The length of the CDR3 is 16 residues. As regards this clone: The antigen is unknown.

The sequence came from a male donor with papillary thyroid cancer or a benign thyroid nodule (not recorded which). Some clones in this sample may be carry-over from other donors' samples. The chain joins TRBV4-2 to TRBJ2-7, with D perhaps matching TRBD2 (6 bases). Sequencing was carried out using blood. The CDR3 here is CASSQDQGGISYEQYF. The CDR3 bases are TGTGCCAGCAGCCAAGATCAGGGCGGGATCTCCTACGAGCAGTACTTC.